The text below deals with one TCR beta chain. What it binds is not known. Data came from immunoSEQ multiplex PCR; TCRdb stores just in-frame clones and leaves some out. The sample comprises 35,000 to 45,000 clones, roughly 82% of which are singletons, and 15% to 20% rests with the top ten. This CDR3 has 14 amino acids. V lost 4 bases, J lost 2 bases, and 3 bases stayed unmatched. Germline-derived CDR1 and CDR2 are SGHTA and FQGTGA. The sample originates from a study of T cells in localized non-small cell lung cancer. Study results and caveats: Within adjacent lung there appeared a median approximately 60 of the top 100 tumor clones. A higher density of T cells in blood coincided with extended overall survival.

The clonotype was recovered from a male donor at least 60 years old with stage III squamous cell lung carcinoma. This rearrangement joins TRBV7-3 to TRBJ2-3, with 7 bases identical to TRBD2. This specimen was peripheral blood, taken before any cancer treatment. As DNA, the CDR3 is TGTGCCAGCAGCTCCGGGACTAACACAGATACGCAGTATTTT. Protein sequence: CASSSGTNTDTQYF.